The 29 T cell receptor beta chains in this list originate from one sample, sequenced in a study of response to subunit inactivated influenza vaccine. One entry per CDR3 protein, called by TCRdb with MiXCR from the RT-PCR reads. The sample contains 500,000 to 550,000 distinct CDR3 sequences, approximately 7.3% of which appear only once. The sequencing used PBMCs from blood, collected around 25 months after vaccination. These receptors all come from a man in his fifties or sixties who received an inactivated influenza vaccine.

This chain connects TRBV5-1 to TRBJ1-1; no firm D call. CDR1 and CDR2 (germline): SGHRS, YFSETQ. The CDR3 contains 13 residues. Trimming pared 2 bases from V and 2 bases from J, leaving 7 bases between. The CDR3 DNA is TGCGCCAGCAGCTTCGAGGGAAACACTGAAGCTTTCTTT. Translated, it gives CASSFEGNTEAFF.

The V call is TRBV24-1, the J call TRBJ2-7, with 7 bases matching TRBD1. In germline, CDR1 is KGHDR, CDR2 SFDVKD. The CDR3 sequence is 12 residues long. V gave up 7 bases and J gave up 5 bases; unmatched junction bases: 4. This chain's CDR3 is CATSSGGDEQYF. The CDR3 nucleotides are TGTGCCACCAGCTCAGGGGGAGACGAGCAGTACTTC.

This clonotype was seen many times. CDR3 residues: CASSPLAGGGNIQYF. The CDR3 DNA is TGTGCCAGCTCACCCCTAGCGGGAGGAGGAAACATTCAGTACTTC. The chain employs TRBV18 and TRBJ2-4; TRBD2 matches 11 bases. The germline V gene has CDR1 KGHSH and CDR2 LQKENI. The CDR3 covers 15 residues. With V trimmed by 3 bases and J by 6 bases, 4 bases remained unmatched.

This clonotype came up many times. V usage is TRBV20-1 and J usage is TRBJ2-1; the match to TRBD2 covers 7 bases. J gave up 10 bases and V 3 bases, and 18 bases lay outside the gene matches. The CDR3 extends over 16 amino acids. CDR1 DFQATT and CDR2 SNEGSKA come from the germline V gene (reference sequence). The CDR3 loop is CSARMEPSGLQTEQFF. The CDR3 DNA reads TGCAGTGCTAGGATGGAGCCTAGCGGCTTACAAACCGAGCAGTTCTTC.

CDR3 nucleotides: TGTGCCAGCACCCCGGGAGGCACTGAAGCTTTCTTT. Its translation: CASTPGGTEAFF. This rearrangement joins TRBV12-3 or TRBV12-4 to TRBJ1-1; no clear D gene. V was pared by 7 bases and J by 4 bases, with 10 bases between. This CDR3 spans 12 amino acids.

This sequence joins TRBV6-2 or TRBV6-3 and TRBJ2-2; the D call may be TRBD1 or TRBD2 (7 bases each). V lost 8 bases and J 5 bases, leaving 15 bases between the germline ends. This CDR3 region has 14 residues. Germline CDR1 and CDR2: MNHEY and SVGEGT. The CDR3 DNA reads as TGTGCCAGCCAGGGGGGGCCTGGGACCGGGGAGCTGTTTTTT. It translates to CASQGGPGTGELFF.

The chain carries TRBV20-1 and TRBJ1-1, with D perhaps matching TRBD1 (6 bases). Germline CDR1 is DFQATT and CDR2 is SNEGSKA (reference sequence). The CDR3 is 12 amino acids. Between the trimmed V and J ends, which lost 4 bases and 6 bases, there was a span of 12 bases. The chain's CDR3 is CSATIQGPEAFF. The CDR3 DNA reads as TGCAGTGCTACGATACAGGGCCCTGAAGCTTTCTTT.

This clonotype was recorded at least ten times. J is TRBJ1-2 and V is TRBV7-2; D ambiguous. The germline CDR1 and CDR2 sequences are SGHTA and FQGNSA. V was shortened by 2 bases and J by 4 bases, with 8 bases between the two germline ends. This CDR3 contains 13 residues. This chain's CDR3 is CASSLSGFYGYTF. The DNA of the CDR3 is TGTGCCAGCAGCTTATCGGGGTTCTATGGCTACACCTTC.

In this sample, this clonotype turned up many times. The CDR3 coding sequence is TGTGCCAGCAGCTTTTTCGAGCGGCAGTACTTC. Translated: CASSFFERQYF. The chain combines TRBV5-6 with TRBJ2-5; D is perhaps TRBD2 (5 bases). Per germline, CDR1 SGHDT and CDR2 YYEEEE. The CDR3 has 11 residues. The V gene lost 2 bases and the J gene lost 11 bases, with 10 bases spanning the gap.

This clonotype was observed a few times. The genes are TRBV7-9 and TRBJ2-3; 9 bases fit TRBD1. The trim removed 5 bases at V and 3 bases at J, leaving 6 bases unmatched. Germline assignment: CDR1 SEHNR and CDR2 FQNEAQ (reference sequence). The CDR3 has 15 amino acids. The CDR3 region has the DNA TGTGCCAGCAGCCGTACAGGGGGCGAAACAGATACGCAGTATTTT. The encoded protein is CASSRTGGETDTQYF.

V and J are TRBV7-2 and TRBJ1-2, with D hard to call. The CDR3 runs to 17 residues. Germline assignment: CDR1 SGHTA and CDR2 FQGNSA. Trimming shortened V by 3 bases and J by 1 base, and 18 bases separated the two germline ends. DNA for the CDR3: TGTGCCAGCAGCTTGGAGGCGAGGACGGTAGTTAACTATGGCTACACCTTC. Translating it yields CASSLEARTVVNYGYTF. The full variable domain, its missing parts supplied by reference TRBV7-2 and TRBJ1-2, is GAGVSQSPSNKVTEKGKDVELRCDPISGHTALYWYRQSLGQGLEFLIYFQGNSAPDKSGLPSDRFSAERTGGSVSTLTIQRTQQEDSAVYLCASSLEARTVVNYGYTFGSGTRLTVV.

The sample holds many counts of this clonotype. The chain has TRBV7-9 and TRBJ1-6; D is unclear. V was shortened by 4 bases and J by 10 bases, with 14 bases between the two germline ends. The CDR3 totals 14 residues. The germline CDR1 and CDR2 sequences are SEHNR and FQNEAQ (reference sequence). The CDR3 here is CASSSSSRSSPLHF. The CDR3 coding sequence is TGTGCCAGCAGCTCGTCCTCGAGAAGCTCACCCCTCCACTTT.

V and J are TRBV10-3 and TRBJ2-7; D possibly corresponds to TRBD1 (5 bases). Trimming took 0 bases from V and 0 from J, leaving 9 bases between them. The germline V gene encodes CDR1 ENHRY and CDR2 SYGVKD. CDR3 length: 15 amino acids. The CDR3 bases are TGTGCCATCAGTGAGTCGGTGACAGTCTCCTACGAGCAGTACTTC. Translation gives CAISESVTVSYEQYF.

The sample holds many counts of this clonotype. The J gene is TRBJ2-5, the V gene TRBV20-1, with 7 bases aligning to TRBD1. Germline V CDR1 and CDR2: DFQATT, SNEGSKA (reference sequence). J was trimmed by 6 bases and V by 3 bases; bases with no gene match: 10. This CDR3 has 14 residues. The CDR3 here is CSASGGRGSKTQYF. CDR3 DNA: TGCAGTGCTAGCGGCGGCAGGGGGTCGAAGACCCAGTACTTC.

This clonotype was observed at least ten times. V is TRBV27 and J is TRBJ2-1; maybe TRBD2 (6 bases). CDR3 length: 13 residues. With 2 bases removed from V and 9 bases from J, the gap between germline ends came to 11 bases. Per the germline V gene, CDR1 is MNHEY and CDR2 is SMNVEV (reference sequence). CDR3 residues: CASSLRGVGEQFF. The CDR3 DNA is TGTGCCAGCAGTTTACGCGGGGTCGGTGAGCAGTTCTTC.

This clonotype was seen at least ten times. The chain couples TRBV23-1 to TRBJ1-2; no reliable D call. TRBV23-1 is treated as an ORF (open reading frame) with a function not yet certain. Trimming cost V 7 bases and J 7 bases, with 16 bases left between them. The CDR3 sequence is 13 residues long. Here the CDR3 DNA reads TGCGCCAGCAATGCCACGGGGAAATGTGGCTACACCTTC. Amino acid sequence: CASNATGKCGYTF.

This chain joins TRBV11-1 and TRBJ2-5, with D perhaps assigned TRBD1 or TRBD2 (5 bases each). The CDR3 sequence is 18 residues long. Germline V gives CDR1 SGHAT, CDR2 FQDESV (reference sequence). V was trimmed by 5 bases and J by 2 bases, leaving 24 bases between them. The CDR3 reads CASSPIPGHRGQQETQYF. The CDR3 DNA is TGTGCCAGCAGCCCAATTCCAGGACACCGCGGGCAACAAGAGACCCAGTACTTC.

The chain joins TRBV5-5 to TRBJ1-2; D call uncertain. The CDR3 contains 15 residues. Germline CDR1 is SGHKS and CDR2 is YYEKEE (reference sequence). V shed 1 base and J shed 0 bases, with 10 bases lying between them. CDR3 sequence (DNA): TGTGCCAGCAGCTTGATTCCGGGGACTAACTATGGCTACACCTTC. It codes for CASSLIPGTNYGYTF.

The CDR3 DNA follows: TGCGCCAGCAGCCGGACCTTAGCGGCAAAGGGGTGGGATACGCAGTATTTT. This sequence encodes CASSRTLAAKGWDTQYF. This sequence joins TRBV4-3 and TRBJ2-3, with a possible D match to TRBD2 (6 bases). The germline V gene encodes CDR1 LGHNA and CDR2 YSLEER. This CDR3 has 17 amino acids. The V end lost 4 bases, the J end lost 6 bases, and 23 bases lay between the germline ends.

The rearrangement joins TRBV5-1 to TRBJ2-5; 11 bases align to TRBD2. The length of the CDR3 is 17 residues. The germline V gene has CDR1 SGHRS and CDR2 YFSETQ. V shed 4 bases and J 3 bases; nucleotides not matched to a gene: 11. The CDR3 sequence: CASSGGASGGMEETQYF. The DNA for the CDR3 is TGCGCCAGCAGCGGCGGAGCTAGCGGGGGGATGGAAGAGACCCAGTACTTC. Variable domain in full (rest from reference TRBV5-1 and TRBJ2-5): KAGVTQTPRYLIKTRGQQVTLSCSPISGHRSVSWYQQTPGQGLQFLFEYFSETQRNKGNFPGRFSGRQFSNSRSEMNVSTLELGDSALYLCASSGGASGGMEETQYFGPGTRLLVL.

This clonotype occurred a few times. The chain combines TRBV12-3 or TRBV12-4 with TRBJ2-7; 9 bases map to TRBD2. V gave up 2 bases and J gave up 2 bases; unmatched junction bases: 10. This CDR3 region has 17 residues. This CDR3 reads CASSLIPLAGETYEQYF. The CDR3 nucleotides are TGTGCCAGCAGTTTAATCCCGTTAGCGGGAGAAACCTACGAGCAGTACTTC.

This clonotype was seen only a few times. V is TRBV20-1 and J is TRBJ1-6, with D uncertain. The CDR3 spans 11 residues. The germline CDR1 and CDR2 sequences are DFQATT and SNEGSKA (reference sequence). The ends were cut back, 1 base at V and 18 bases at J, with 13 bases in the middle. The CDR3 is CSARAGSVHHF. DNA of the CDR3: TGCAGTGCTAGAGCAGGATCTGTGCACCACTTT.

In its sample, this clonotype was seen a few times. V is TRBV7-8 and J is TRBJ1-1, with D possibly matching TRBD1 (6 bases). The V gene's germline CDR1 is SGHVS and CDR2 FQNEAQ. This CDR3 is built from 15 residues. V was pared by 0 bases and J by 0 bases, with 8 bases between. DNA of the CDR3: TGTGCCAGCAGCTTAGCGAGACAGGTGAACACTGAAGCTTTCTTT. Translated: CASSLARQVNTEAFF.

This clonotype has a handful of counts. This sequence joins TRBV5-1 and TRBJ2-5; 10 nucleotides align to TRBD1. From germline, CDR1 is SGHRS and CDR2 YFSETQ. V lost 4 bases to trimming and J lost 4 bases; unmatched junction nucleotides: 7. The length of the CDR3 is 15 residues. CDR3 loop: CASSPDRGRRETQYF. The DNA of the CDR3 is TGCGCCAGCAGCCCAGACAGGGGGCGGCGAGAGACCCAGTACTTC.

This clonotype has a handful of counts. The chain has TRBV18 and TRBJ1-3; a possible D gene is TRBD1 (5 bases). The CDR3 contains 15 residues. Trimming cost V 0 bases and J 1 base, with 7 bases left between them. CDR1 KGHSH and CDR2 LQKENI come from the germline V gene. The CDR3 sequence: CASSPPRGSGNTIYF. DNA for the CDR3: TGTGCCAGCTCACCACCGAGGGGATCTGGAAACACCATATATTTT.

This clonotype was recorded a few times. The chain links TRBV20-1 to TRBJ2-7; 8 bases match TRBD1. Trimming at V came to 0 bases and at J to 5 bases, leaving 9 bases not matched to a gene. The germline CDR1 and CDR2 sequences are DFQATT and SNEGSKA (reference sequence). The CDR3 length is 15 residues. CDR3 sequence reads: CSARDLGQGHNEQYF. CDR3 DNA: TGCAGTGCTAGAGATCTCGGACAGGGTCATAACGAGCAGTACTTC.

This clonotype has a handful of counts. This chain connects TRBV21-1 to TRBJ2-2. TRBV21-1 is reported as a pseudogene. The CDR3 runs to 14 residues. CDR3: CASTHNRNTGELFF. CDR3 bases: TGTGCCAGCACCCACAATCGTAACACCGGGGAGCTGTTTTTT.

The chain recombines TRBV20-1 with TRBJ1-1, with TRBD1 matching over 12 bases. Germline assignment: CDR1 DFQATT and CDR2 SNEGSKA (reference sequence). The CDR3 contains 14 residues. The CDR3 reads CRAGQGAVNTEAFF. DNA for the CDR3: TGCAGGGCGGGACAGGGGGCGGTAAACACTGAAGCTTTCTTT.

In this sample, this clonotype turned up many times. The rearrangement links TRBV20-1 to TRBJ1-5, with 8 nucleotides matching TRBD1. The junction had 3 bases not matched to a gene; V was cut back by 4 bases and J by 4 bases. CDR3 size: 13 residues. Germline CDR1 reads DFQATT; CDR2 reads SNEGSKA (reference sequence). CDR3 DNA sequence: TGCAGTGCTAATCAGGGGGCTAATCAGCCCCAGCATTTT. Translating gives CSANQGANQPQHF.